Each of the 26 T cell receptor beta chains below was sequenced from the same sample in a study of blood T cell repertoires in COVID-19. Profiling relied on immunoSEQ multiplex PCR, and the TCRdb table lists in-frame clones only, not all of them. Of around 300,000 clones detected, 85% to 90% appear once; the ten largest clones hold about 14%. Sample: peripheral blood. The receptors come from a human donor in a cohort sampled during active COVID-19.

The CDR3 here is CASSFGGALATEAFF. The CDR3, as DNA: TGTGCCAGCAGTTTCGGGGGGGCGCTAGCCACTGAAGCTTTCTTT. This chain uses TRBV28 with TRBJ1-1; TRBD1 is a possible D gene (6 bases). Germline V gives CDR1 MDHEN, CDR2 SYDVKM. V was clipped by 3 bases and J by 4 bases, with 15 bases between them. The CDR3 is made up of 15 amino acids.

V is TRBV6-5 and J is TRBJ1-5, with a tentative D call TRBD1 (6 bases). Germline values: CDR1 MNHEY, CDR2 SVGAGI. Trimming stripped 5 bases from V and 6 bases from J, with 11 bases between. CDR3 length: 13 residues. CDR3 nucleotides: TGTGCCAGCAGTCTTGAAGGGGGTCAGCCCCAGCATTTT. This translates into CASSLEGGQPQHF.

The J gene is TRBJ2-6, the V gene TRBV24-1; 8 bases fit TRBD1. The CDR3 is 16 residues long. CDR1 is KGHDR, CDR2 SFDVKD, per germline. V shed 10 bases and J 2 bases; nucleotides not matched to a gene: 9. The CDR3 here is CATGSDRGPGANVLTF. DNA for the CDR3: TGTGCCACTGGTTCAGACAGGGGCCCTGGGGCCAACGTCCTGACTTTC.

This chain joins TRBV7-9 and TRBJ1-1; no firm D call. The germline V gene has CDR1 SEHNR and CDR2 FQNEAQ (reference sequence). Trimming left V 5 bases short and J 5 bases short, with 15 bases between. The CDR3 is 14 amino acids. The CDR3 nucleotides read TGTGCCAGCAGCCGCACGACCAGAGGTACTGAAGCTTTCTTT. Its protein is CASSRTTRGTEAFF.

V usage is TRBV21-1 and J usage is TRBJ2-2; TRBD2, the D gene given by the table, was not confirmed from the DNA. TRBV21-1 is flagged as a pseudogene. The CDR3 has 22 residues. In DNA, the CDR3 is TGTGCCAGCAGCAAAAACCCGTTACCAGAGGGTAGCGGGAGGGAAGGGGGCGGGGAGCTGTTTTTT. Its translation: CASSKNPLPEGSGREGGGELFF.

The chain is built from TRBV18 and TRBJ1-6; 9 nucleotides line up with TRBD1. This CDR3 region has 15 residues. Germline CDR1 reads KGHSH; CDR2 reads LQKENI. With V trimmed by 3 bases and J by 7 bases, 4 bases remained unmatched. The CDR3 region has the DNA TGTGCCAGCTCACCCGGGACAGGGCTGAATTCACCCCTCCACTTT. This encodes CASSPGTGLNSPLHF.

The chain recombines TRBV19 with TRBJ2-5; TRBD2 matches 12 bases. The CDR3 extends over 16 amino acids. Germline trimming cut 5 bases from V and 5 bases from J; bases unmatched to any gene: 9. CDR1 and CDR2 (germline): LNHDA, SQIVND (reference sequence). The CDR3 is CASSSRLAGERETQYF. In DNA, the CDR3 is TGTGCCAGTAGTTCTAGACTAGCGGGAGAGAGGGAGACCCAGTACTTC.

The chain couples TRBV18 to TRBJ2-2, with 14 bases aligning to TRBD2. Germline trimming cut 5 bases from V and 5 bases from J; bases unmatched to any gene: 13. Germline lookup yields CDR1 KGHSH and CDR2 LQKENI. There are 19 residues in the CDR3. The CDR3 DNA follows: TGTGCCAGCTCAACTTTTCAGGGACTAGCGGGAGATAAAACCGGGGAGCTGTTTTTT. Translating it yields CASSTFQGLAGDKTGELFF.

DNA for the CDR3: TGCAGCGTGGCGACTAGCGCAGCCTACGAGCAGTACTTC. This sequence encodes CSVATSAAYEQYF. V gene TRBV29-1 combines with J gene TRBJ2-7; 8 positions agree with TRBD2. The length of the CDR3 is 13 residues. Germline lookup yields CDR1 SQVTM and CDR2 ANQGSEA. J gave up 2 bases and V 6 bases, and 6 bases lay outside the gene matches.

The rearrangement uses TRBV18 and TRBJ1-3; D is undetermined. This CDR3 has 16 amino acids. Germline CDR1 reads KGHSH; CDR2 reads LQKENI. The ends were cut back, 1 base at V and 9 bases at J, with 19 bases in the middle. CDR3 coding DNA: TGTGCCAGCTCACCACTGACACTCTCCTCTGGTGGCACCATATATTTT. Its protein is CASSPLTLSSGGTIYF.

This chain connects TRBV19 to TRBJ2-3; tentative D call: TRBD2 (6 bases). This CDR3 contains 18 residues. Looked up from germline, CDR1 is LNHDA and CDR2 is SQIVND (reference sequence). V was clipped by 5 bases and J by 6 bases, with 27 bases between them. Here the CDR3 reads CASSEAGPSMGFGDTQYF. The CDR3 DNA is TGTGCCAGTAGTGAGGCGGGGCCTAGCATGGGATTTGGGGATACGCAGTATTTT.

The V gene is TRBV3-1 (or the pseudogene TRBV3-2), the J gene TRBJ1-1; no clear D gene. V lost 2 bases to trimming and J lost 11 bases, with 12 bases between them. Looked up from germline, CDR1 is LGHDT and CDR2 is YNNKEL (reference sequence). The CDR3 sequence is 12 residues long. The chain's CDR3 is CASSQIGSGAFF. DNA of the CDR3: TGTGCCAGCAGCCAAATCGGTTCGGGTGCTTTCTTT.

This chain connects TRBV7-9 to TRBJ2-1, with D possibly being TRBD2 (6 bases). Germline V gene lookup returns CDR1 SEHNR and CDR2 FQNEAQ (reference sequence). The CDR3 is 18 residues long. Trimming took 0 bases from V and 4 from J, leaving 19 bases between them. The CDR3, as DNA: TGTGCCAGCAGCTTAGCTCCGGGCAGACGGGGGATTTACAATGAGCAGTTCTTC. It specifies CASSLAPGRRGIYNEQFF.

The J gene is TRBJ2-1, the V gene TRBV7-6, with 10 bases matching TRBD2. CDR3 length equals 14 residues. Per germline, CDR1 SGHVS and CDR2 FNYEAQ. Germline trimming cut 5 bases from V and 7 bases from J; bases unmatched to any gene: 5. The CDR3 region is CASSPLTSGNEQFF. The CDR3 region has the DNA TGTGCCAGCAGCCCATTGACTAGCGGGAATGAGCAGTTCTTC.

The chain employs TRBV6-2 or TRBV6-3 and TRBJ2-1; maybe TRBD1 (6 bases). V lost 3 bases and J lost 4, with 10 bases in between. This CDR3 is built from 14 residues. Germline assignment: CDR1 MNHEY and CDR2 SVGEGT. CDR3 sequence: CASSYLGQYNEQFF. CDR3 DNA: TGTGCCAGCAGTTATCTTGGACAGTACAATGAGCAGTTCTTC.

This clone appeared a single time. The gene calls are TRBV5-5 and TRBJ1-1; D not resolved. CDR1 is SGHKS, CDR2 YYEKEE, per germline (reference sequence). Trimming removed 4 bases from V and 8 bases from J, with 9 bases in between. The CDR3 is 11 amino acids. The CDR3 bases are TGTGCCAGCAGCCGGGGATCCGAAGCTTTCTTT. Translating it yields CASSRGSEAFF.

This clone showed up just once. The rearrangement joins TRBV6-5 to TRBJ2-3; 7 bases fit TRBD2. The CDR3 totals 14 residues. The ends lost 6 bases at V and 0 bases at J; junction bases unmatched: 3. CDR1 and CDR2 (germline): MNHEY, SVGAGI. CDR3 in DNA: TGTGCCAGCAGGCGGGAGTTTAGCACAGATACGCAGTATTTT. This encodes CASRREFSTDTQYF.

The rearrangement links TRBV6-5 to TRBJ1-1; D is ambiguous. The CDR3 has 16 residues. Germline CDR1 and CDR2: MNHEY and SVGAGI. V dropped 2 bases and J dropped 1 base, with 14 bases sitting between them. CDR3 in amino acids: CASSYQSQVSNTEAFF. The CDR3 nucleotides read TGTGCCAGCAGTTACCAAAGTCAGGTCTCGAACACTGAAGCTTTCTTT.

This clone came up many times. The V call is TRBV7-9, the J call TRBJ2-7, with 16 bases aligning to TRBD2. Germline CDR1 reads SEHNR; CDR2 reads FQNEAQ (reference sequence). The CDR3 sequence is 16 residues long. The V segment lost 4 bases and the J segment 7 bases; nucleotides outside the gene matches: 7. The CDR3 loop is CASSSGTSGRAREQYF. In DNA form, the CDR3 reads TGTGCCAGCAGCTCTGGGACTAGCGGGAGGGCCCGGGAGCAGTACTTC.

The gene calls are TRBV6-2 or TRBV6-3 and TRBJ2-7; 7 bases line up with TRBD1. CDR1 is MNHEY, CDR2 SVGEGT, per germline. CDR3 length equals 13 residues. V trimming: 4 bases; J trimming: 2 bases; junction bases outside the gene matches: 2. Here the CDR3 DNA reads TGTGCCAGCAGTTGGGGGACAGCCTACGAGCAGTACTTC. It codes for CASSWGTAYEQYF.

The chain links TRBV5-6 to TRBJ1-2; 10 positions match TRBD1. The J segment lost 7 bases and the V segment lost 4 bases, leaving 10 bases of the junction unmatched. Per germline, CDR1 SGHDT and CDR2 YYEEEE. This CDR3 contains 15 residues. Here the CDR3 reads CASSDTGTGVFGYTF. DNA of the CDR3: TGTGCCAGCAGCGACACCGGGACAGGGGTATTTGGCTACACCTTC.

This clone was found a few times. The genes are TRBV27 and TRBJ2-1; 7 bases agree with TRBD2. CDR1 MNHEY and CDR2 SMNVEV come from the germline V gene (reference sequence). The V and J ends lost 5 bases and 7 bases, in that order; junction bases with no gene match: 17. The CDR3 runs 17 residues. The CDR3 protein is CASSPTQLAKGKNEQFF. CDR3 DNA: TGTGCCAGCAGTCCGACCCAACTAGCGAAAGGGAAAAATGAGCAGTTCTTC.

The chain carries TRBV27 and TRBJ1-1; 10 bases map to TRBD1. CDR1 and CDR2 from the germline V gene are MNHEY and SMNVEV (reference sequence). The CDR3 covers 14 residues. Trimming at V came to 5 bases and at J to 4 bases, leaving 4 bases not matched to a gene. CDR3 bases: TGTGCCAGCAGTGCGGACAGGGGGAGCACTGAAGCTTTCTTT. This sequence encodes CASSADRGSTEAFF.

V is TRBV7-9 and J is TRBJ2-1; 10 positions match TRBD2. The CDR3 is made up of 16 amino acids. CDR1 and CDR2 (germline): SEHNR, FQNEAQ (reference sequence). V shed 6 bases and J 5 bases; nucleotides not matched to a gene: 10. CDR3 in DNA: TGTGCCAGCAGGCCTTTCCTAGCGGGAGCCCACAATGAGCAGTTCTTC. This gives the protein CASRPFLAGAHNEQFF.

The rearrangement links TRBV27 to TRBJ2-7, with D possibly being TRBD2 (6 bases). Between the trimmed V and J ends, which lost 6 bases and 6 bases, there was a span of 18 bases. CDR3 length: 14 residues. Germline loops: CDR1 MNHEY, CDR2 SMNVEV (reference sequence). Here the CDR3 DNA reads TGTGCCAGCAGAAGGGCGGGGTCCAGCTCCGAGCAGTACTTC. Protein product: CASRRAGSSSEQYF.

This clone was seen a single time. The chain employs TRBV5-1 and TRBJ2-3; TRBD2 agrees at 8 bases. Losses at the gene ends were 4 bases for V and 0 bases for J; bases not matched to a gene: 7. Germline CDR1 SGHRS, CDR2 YFSETQ. This CDR3 has 16 residues. DNA for the CDR3: TGCGCCAGCAGCACCAAACTAGCGGCTAGCACAGATACGCAGTATTTT. This translates into CASSTKLAASTDTQYF.